The clone carrying this T cell receptor beta chain was counted between two and nine times. Its antigen is as yet unknown. A much more abundant neighbour one base away suggests this may be a read error. The data derive from a study of HIV-infected patients and healthy controls. The length of the CDR3 is 18 residues. Whole-study findings and limits: During therapy, HIV-associated CDR3s fell significantly in frequency, while CMV-associated CDR3s did not change significantly. Significantly higher mean Gini indices appeared in HIV-infected repertoires, possibly reflecting oligoclonality.

cDNA was made from 500 ng RNA using alpha and beta constant primers. Alpha and beta chain libraries were made separately by chain-specific third strand synthesis with multiplexing indices. Second strand synthesis was primed from the SP2 site. TCRdb analysed the 5' RACE reads with MiXCR anew, one entry per CDR3 protein. In the table there are roughly 6,600 distinct CDR3 sequences, 8% to 13% of which are singletons. Roughly three months, about 14 weeks, into antiretroviral therapy, follow-up blood was collected. No cell fractionation was done, so the repertoire covers all unsorted peripheral blood T cells.

Sequences were derived from blood, sampled during antiretroviral therapy. The sequence was obtained from an adult with HIV infection. The gene calls are TRBV12-3 or TRBV12-4 and TRBJ2-3; 9 positions agree with TRBD2. DNA of the CDR3: TGTACCAGCAGCCCCGCCGCGGGGGGGCCCCGGCGCACAGATACGCAGTATTTT. Translating gives CTSSPAAGGPRRTDTQYF.